This TCR beta chain was sequenced in a study of blood T cell repertoires in COVID-19. The wider study: Acute and convalescent COVID-19 samples came from the United States, Italy and Spain. In each case, the material was cDNA or gDNA derived from T cells, B-cell-depleted T cells, or PBMCs.

One Seattle source followed patients from active infection through their disease course. Authors' processing steps: Using reference gene primer amplification, nucleated cell counts were estimated. TCRdb's table, derived via immunoSEQ multiplex PCR, lists solely in-frame clones and lacks some. Clone size and V and J calls were adopted from that table, with D and trimming inferred from the DNA. This table has about 320,000 clones, more than 70% appearing once. Germline CDR1 is MNHEY and CDR2 is SVGEGT. The V segment lost 6 bases and the J segment 4 bases; nucleotides outside the gene matches: 10. The CDR3 is 15 amino acids.

The V call is TRBV6-2 or TRBV6-3, the J call TRBJ2-7, with 9 bases fitting TRBD1. The clonotype comes from a woman aged 25 to 39 with COVID-19, enrolled during active disease. The sample was peripheral blood. CDR3 DNA sequence: TGTGCCAGCAGCCTTCTACGGACAGGGGATTACGAGCAGTACTTC. This sequence encodes CASSLLRTGDYEQYF.